This entry features one T cell receptor beta chain sequence. This sample stems from a study of blood T cell repertoires in COVID-19. Across the study: Sites in the United States, Italy and Spain provided acute and convalescent COVID-19 samples. Sample material is recorded as cDNA or gDNA derived from T cells, B-cell-depleted T cells, or PBMCs.

This CDR3 has 11 residues. Germline CDR1 ENHRY, CDR2 SYGVKD. Trimming cost V 0 bases and J 7 bases, with 4 bases left between them. In the study's own analysis: Amplifying reference gene primers gave estimates of nucleated cell counts. Produced via immunoSEQ multiplex PCR; TCRdb's table is partial and in-frame only. V and J calls plus clone size are reproduced from that table; the DNA served to infer D and trimming. Among approximately 100,000 clones listed, over 75% were seen once. The receptor was isolated from a man aged 70-80 years with active or convalescent COVID-19. The V call is TRBV10-3, the J call TRBJ2-7; no clear D. Source material: peripheral blood. CDR3 in amino acids: CAISESREQYF. The CDR3 DNA reads TGTGCCATCAGTGAGTCGCGTGAGCAGTACTTC.